These T cell receptor beta chains were read from a single sample in a study of blood T cell repertoires in COVID-19. Method: immunoSEQ multiplex PCR; TCRdb's copy keeps in-frame clones and lacks some. The profile covers about 81,000 clones, with 91% appearing a single time and 1.5% to 2% taken by the ten largest. Sequencing input: peripheral blood. The receptors shown here come from a woman aged 45-59 years in a cohort sampled during active COVID-19. Both conserved end residues are part of each CDR3. D genes are given only for firm matches. Size tells how often a clone was seen (once, few, many) or the class of an expanded clone, and some rows leave it out.

j_gene	d_gene	abundance	v_gene	CDR3nt	CDR3aa
TRBJ2-5	TRBD1	.	TRBV5-6	TGTGCCAGCAGCACCCTGGACAGGATCCAAGAGACCCAGTACTTC	CASSTLDRIQETQYF
TRBJ2-2	TRBD2	.	TRBV28	TGTGCCAGCAGGGCCGCGACTAGCGGGGCGAGAACCGGGGAGCTGTTTTTT	CASRAATSGARTGELFF
TRBJ2-7	.	once	TRBV7-9	TGTGCCAGCAGCTTTAGCTCCTACGAGCAGTACTTC	CASSFSSYEQYF
TRBJ1-6	TRBD1	.	TRBV28	TGTGCCGCGTTTGAGGGGGCAGGTAATTCACCCCTCCACTTT	CAAFEGAGNSPLHF
TRBJ2-7	.	.	TRBV11-3	TGTGCCAGCAGCTTAACGTCGAGAGATAACTACGAGCAGTACTTC	CASSLTSRDNYEQYF
TRBJ2-5	.	.	TRBV5-6	TGTGCCAGCAGCACTGGACAGCAAGAGACCCAGTACTTC	CASSTGQQETQYF
TRBJ1-5	.	.	TRBV4-1	TGCGCCAGCAGCCAGCAAACAGGAGCCCTCTCGTCCCAGCATTTT	CASSQQTGALSSQHF
TRBJ2-1	TRBD1	.	TRBV7-9	TGTGCCAGCAGCTTTGCGGGACAGGGGGCCTATGAGCAGTTCTTC	CASSFAGQGAYEQFF
TRBJ2-1	TRBD2	.	TRBV7-8	TGTGCCAGCAGCTCCGAACGACTAGCGGGAGGTAACAATGAGCAGTTCTTC	CASSSERLAGGNNEQFF
TRBJ2-7	.	.	TRBV6-4	TGTGCCAGCAGTGCCGAAGCCTTCTACGAGCAGTACTTC	CASSAEAFYEQYF
TRBJ1-2	.	.	TRBV5-1	TGCGCCAGCAGCTTGGGAAGACCGGCCTACCTAGATGGCTACACCTTC	CASSLGRPAYLDGYTF
TRBJ1-1	.	.	TRBV11-2	TGTGCCAGCAGCTTAGTTGCGGGGGCTACTGAAGCTTTCTTT	CASSLVAGATEAFF
TRBJ2-1	.	.	TRBV7-3	TGTGCCAGCAGCTTAGCGGCGGAGACCTACAATGAGCAGTTCTTC	CASSLAAETYNEQFF
TRBJ1-1	TRBD1	.	TRBV19	TGTGCCAGCGGGGACAGGGAGGCTGAAGCTTTCTTT	CASGDREAEAFF
TRBJ2-3	.	.	TRBV15	TGTGCCACCAGCGAGGGCTCCGGAGATACGCAGTATTTT	CATSEGSGDTQYF
TRBJ2-1	TRBD1	.	TRBV7-9	TGTGCCAGCAGACCATCCGGGACAGGGAAGATCAATGAGCAGTTCTTC	CASRPSGTGKINEQFF
TRBJ2-4	.	.	TRBV6-2/TRBV6-3	TGTGCCAGCAGTTACAGGGACCACAGGGGGGGAAACATTCAGTACTTC	CASSYRDHRGGNIQYF
TRBJ1-1	TRBD1	.	TRBV18	TGTGCCAGCTCGGTCTCCATGGGACAGGGGAGAGCTTTCTTT	CASSVSMGQGRAFF
TRBJ1-1	TRBD1	once	TRBV10-1	TGCGCCAGCAGTCGGACAGGGGGGTCAGCTTTCTTT	CASSRTGGSAFF
TRBJ1-5	TRBD1	.	TRBV30	TGTGCCTGGAGTTCCGGTCCTGACAGGGGCCAGCCCCAGCATTTT	CAWSSGPDRGQPQHF
TRBJ1-2	.	.	TRBV6-2/TRBV6-3	TGTGCCAGCAGTGTCCAGATAAGCTACACCTTC	CASSVQISYTF
TRBJ2-3	.	.	TRBV5-1	TGCGCCAGCAGCTTGGGTGGCGGTGTTAGTTCCTCTAGCACAGATACGCAGTATTTT	CASSLGGGVSSSSTDTQYF
TRBJ2-3	.	.	TRBV15	TGTGCCACCAGCAGAGTGGGAGCTAGCACAGATACGCAGTATTTT	CATSRVGASTDTQYF
TRBJ2-2	TRBD2	.	TRBV4-2	TGTGCCAGCAGCCCTAGCGGGGGGGTTTTAGGGGAGCTGTTTTTT	CASSPSGGVLGELFF
TRBJ1-1	.	.	TRBV6-5	TGTGCCAGCAGGGGCGGGGGGGCTGCGAACACTGAAGCTTTCTTT	CASRGGGAANTEAFF
TRBJ2-2	.	.	TRBV15	TGTGCCACCAGCAGGGCCAGGGGAGGGGGGTCCGGGGAGCTGTTTTTT	CATSRARGGGSGELFF
TRBJ2-1	TRBD2	.	TRBV9	TGTGCCAGCAGCGTACAACTAGCGGGAGATGAGCAGTTCTTC	CASSVQLAGDEQFF
TRBJ2-3	TRBD2	.	TRBV27	TGTGCCAGCAGCCCTCTGCGGGGGGTGGGCACAGATACGCAGTATTTT	CASSPLRGVGTDTQYF
TRBJ1-2	TRBD1	.	TRBV18	TGTGCCAGCTCAGTTACAGGGGTGAGAGGCTACACCTTC	CASSVTGVRGYTF
TRBJ1-2	.	.	TRBV7-9	TGTGCCAGCAGCCTATGGTATTTTAGTCCTTTTGACTATGGCTACACCTTC	CASSLWYFSPFDYGYTF
TRBJ2-2	TRBD2	few	TRBV2	TGTGCCAGCAGAGCTAGCGGGGGGACCGGGGAGCTGTTTTTT	CASRASGGTGELFF
TRBJ1-2	TRBD1	.	TRBV19	TGTGCCAGTAGTCCCAGAGCATACAGGGGGCGCGTCTATGGCTACACCTTC	CASSPRAYRGRVYGYTF
TRBJ1-2	.	.	TRBV7-3	TGTGCCAGCAGCTTCCGGAGGGGCTATGGCTACACCTTC	CASSFRRGYGYTF
TRBJ2-2	.	.	TRBV12-3/TRBV12-4	TGTGCCAGCAGTTTATGGCGGTCAGGGGAGCTGTTTTTT	CASSLWRSGELFF
TRBJ2-1	TRBD2	.	TRBV7-9	TGTGCCAGCAGCTCGGGACTAGCGGGACCCTACAATGAGCAGTTCTTC	CASSSGLAGPYNEQFF
TRBJ2-7	.	.	TRBV4-1	TGCGCCAGCAGCCAAGTGGCCGCGGTAGACTCCTACGAGCAGTACTTC	CASSQVAAVDSYEQYF
TRBJ1-6	.	.	TRBV4-1	TGCGCCAGCAGCCAAGACCGGACAGCTAATTCACCCCTCCACTTT	CASSQDRTANSPLHF
TRBJ2-2	TRBD1	.	TRBV19	TGTGCCAGTAGCGAACAGGGGGGTACCGGGGAGCTGTTTTTT	CASSEQGGTGELFF
TRBJ2-7	.	once	TRBV19	TGTGCCAGTAGTACGTCTAAAACAGTTCGCTCCTACGAGCAGTACTTC	CASSTSKTVRSYEQYF
TRBJ1-3	.	.	TRBV28	TGTGCCAGCAGTCTACAGGGTACCTCTGGAAACACCATATATTTT	CASSLQGTSGNTIYF
TRBJ2-7	TRBD2	once	TRBV5-1	TGCGCCAGCAGCTTGGGGACTAGCGGGAGTATCGAGCAGTACTTC	CASSLGTSGSIEQYF
TRBJ2-2	TRBD2	.	TRBV5-1	TGCGCCAGCAGCTTGGGTACTAGCGGGGTACAAGGGAACACCGGGGAGCTGTTTTTT	CASSLGTSGVQGNTGELFF
TRBJ1-2	.	once	TRBV6-5	TGTGCCAGCAGGATACAGGGAGCTGCTAACTATGGCTACACCTTC	CASRIQGAANYGYTF
TRBJ2-3	TRBD2	.	TRBV9	TGTGCCAGCAGCGTAGGGCGGCTAGCGGGAGCAGATACGCAGTATTTT	CASSVGRLAGADTQYF
TRBJ2-1	.	few	TRBV7-7	TGTGCTAGCAGCTCCGGGACAACGAACAATGAGCAGTTCTTC	CASSSGTTNNEQFF
TRBJ1-5	TRBD1	.	TRBV5-8	TGTGCCAGCAGCTTCAGAGGGGGCGGCAATCAGCCCCAGCATTTT	CASSFRGGGNQPQHF
TRBJ1-1	.	.	TRBV5-1	TGCGCCAGCAGCTTGGAGGGGATTGAAGCTTTCTTT	CASSLEGIEAFF
TRBJ2-1	TRBD1	.	TRBV4-1	TGCGCCAGCAGCCAAGGTATTCGCGCAGGGGGCAATGAGCAGTTCTTC	CASSQGIRAGGNEQFF
TRBJ1-2	.	.	TRBV28	TGTGTCAGCAGTTCGCCGGGGATAAGTTTTGGCTACACCTTC	CVSSSPGISFGYTF
TRBJ1-1	.	.	TRBV15	TGTGCCACCAGCAGAGATCAGGAAGGGGGTATCGAAGCTTTCTTT	CATSRDQEGGIEAFF
TRBJ2-7	.	.	TRBV18	TGTGCCAGCTCACCAAGTAGGGGCCACGAGCAGTACTTC	CASSPSRGHEQYF
TRBJ2-3	TRBD2	once	TRBV7-3	TGTGCCAGCAGCTTAACTAGCGGGGAATCAGATACGCAGTATTTT	CASSLTSGESDTQYF
TRBJ2-5	.	.	TRBV12-3/TRBV12-4	TGTGCCAGCAGCTATCGAGAGACCCAGTACTTC	CASSYRETQYF
TRBJ2-1	.	.	TRBV9	TGTGCCAGCAGCGTAGGGGTAGGGGCGCGAAATGAGCAGTTCTTC	CASSVGVGARNEQFF
TRBJ1-5	.	.	TRBV7-9	TGTGCCAGCAGCCTAGAAAGGGGCACTAGCAATCAGCCCCAGCATTTT	CASSLERGTSNQPQHF
TRBJ2-3	.	.	TRBV5-8	TGTGCCAGCAGCTACTGGGGCCTCACTAGCACAGATACGCAGTATTTT	CASSYWGLTSTDTQYF
TRBJ2-1	TRBD1	.	TRBV6-5	TGTGCCAGCAGTTCCGGGACAGGGGGCTTCAATGAGCAGTTCTTC	CASSSGTGGFNEQFF